Reported below is one T cell receptor beta chain. The antigen is undetermined. The data belong to a study of graft-versus-host responses after intestinal transplantation. From germline, CDR1 is SEHNR and CDR2 FQNEAQ (reference sequence). CDR3 length: 14 amino acids. Trimming pared 5 bases from V and 9 bases from J, leaving 16 bases between. Clones were sequenced by immunoSEQ multiplex PCR, and TCRdb holds only the in-frame ones, with some missing. The repertoire holds about 92,000 clones, with about 89% as singletons. The rearrangement uses TRBV7-9 and TRBJ2-2; D gene uncertain. The sample in question was unstimulated CD8+ T cells sorted from spleen or lymph node cells, obtained before intestinal transplant. The clonotype comes from a human donor who received an intestinal transplant. The CDR3 sequence: CASSKGGVAWELFF. Written as DNA, the CDR3 is TGTGCCAGCAGCAAAGGCGGTGTAGCATGGGAGCTGTTTTTT. The whole variable domain, remainder taken from reference TRBV7-9 and TRBJ2-2, is DTGVSQNPRHKITKRGQNVTFRCDPISEHNRLYWYRQTLGQGPEFLTYFQNEAQLEKSRLLSDRFSAERPKGSFSTLEIQRTEQGDSAMYLCASSKGGVAWELFFGEGSRLTVL.